Below, 9 T cell receptor beta chains from the same sample are listed, as sequenced in a study of blood T cell repertoires in COVID-19. Data came from immunoSEQ multiplex PCR; TCRdb stores just in-frame clones and leaves some out. This table has some 260,000 clones, around 90% appearing once. What was sequenced was peripheral blood. The receptors shown here come from a human donor in a cohort sampled during active COVID-19.

This clone was found once. V usage is TRBV2 and J usage is TRBJ2-7; D is ambiguous. This CDR3 has 10 amino acids. Trimming cost V 7 bases and J 5 bases, with 6 bases left between them. Germline CDR1 reads SNHLY; CDR2 reads FYNNEI. CDR3 DNA sequence: TGTGCCAGCACAGACAACGAGCAGTACTTC. Its translation is CASTDNEQYF.

The chain has TRBV27 and TRBJ2-7; 13 bases agree with TRBD2. Germline-derived CDR1 and CDR2 are MNHEY and SMNVEV (reference sequence). The CDR3 sequence is 17 residues long. Trimming removed 0 bases from V and 2 bases from J; junction bases left unmatched: 4. The CDR3 is CASSLSGLAGLPYEQYF. CDR3 DNA sequence: TGTGCCAGCAGTTTATCGGGACTAGCGGGATTACCCTACGAGCAGTACTTC.

The chain uses TRBV6-1 and TRBJ2-5; a weak D match, TRBD2 (5 bases). The CDR3 has 18 amino acids. V was pared by 2 bases and J by 0 bases, with 19 bases between. Per the germline V gene, CDR1 is MNHNS and CDR2 is SASEGT. The CDR3 DNA follows: TGTGCCAGCAGTGAATATGGTCCGGGTTCGGGGTACCAAGAGACCCAGTACTTC. Translation gives CASSEYGPGSGYQETQYF.

The V gene is TRBV28, the J gene TRBJ2-7; tentative D call: TRBD1 (5 bases). The germline V gene has CDR1 MDHEN and CDR2 SYDVKM. The CDR3 covers 14 residues. The V gene lost 6 bases and the J gene lost 4 bases, with 16 bases spanning the gap. The CDR3 region has the DNA TGTGCCAGCAGACCAGGGTCACGGCCGTACGAGCAGTACTTC. Translated, it gives CASRPGSRPYEQYF.

A word on this clone: The sample carries other DNA sequences with the same CDR3. The rearrangement uses TRBV7-3 and TRBJ2-1; 13 bases agree with TRBD2. Germline V gene sequence: CDR1 SGHTA, CDR2 FQGTGA. With 5 bases clipped from V and 4 bases from J, the junction kept 5 bases outside the gene matches. The CDR3 is 16 residues long. The CDR3 spells CASSPRTSGSYNEQFF. The CDR3 DNA reads TGTGCCAGCAGCCCGCGGACTAGCGGGAGTTACAATGAGCAGTTCTTC.

This clone appeared once. CDR3 sequence reads: CASSQRASETDTQYF. The DNA for the CDR3 is TGTGCCAGCAGCCAGAGGGCGTCAGAAACAGATACGCAGTATTTT. The J gene is TRBJ2-3, the V gene TRBV7-2, with D possibly being TRBD2 (5 bases). The CDR3 length is 15 residues. V was shortened by 5 bases and J by 3 bases, with 15 bases between the two germline ends. Germline V CDR1 and CDR2: SGHTA, FQGNSA. Variable domain in full (rest from reference TRBV7-2 and TRBJ2-3): GAGVSQSPSNKVTEKGKDVELRCDPISGHTALYWYRQSLGQGLEFLIYFQGNSAPDKSGLPSDRFSAERTGGSVSTLTIQRTQQEDSAVYLCASSQRASETDTQYFGPGTRLTVL.

Comment on this clone: Other DNA sequences from this sample encode an identical CDR3 as well. The J gene is TRBJ2-7, the V gene TRBV27; 8 bases map to TRBD2. The CDR3 is 14 residues long. J was trimmed by 4 bases and V by 5 bases; bases with no gene match: 7. CDR1 and CDR2 (germline): MNHEY, SMNVEV (reference sequence). The CDR3 sequence is CASSLGLAGYEQYF. The CDR3, as DNA: TGTGCCAGCAGTCTCGGACTAGCAGGTTACGAGCAGTACTTC.

The CDR3 nucleotides are TGTGCCAGCAGCTTACGATTAGGGGGCTACCCAGCTAGGAATTCACCCCTCCACTTT. Residues: CASSLRLGGYPARNSPLHF. This chain connects TRBV7-3 to TRBJ1-6, with 7 bases that match TRBD1. This CDR3 has 19 amino acids. V shed 2 bases and J 7 bases; nucleotides not matched to a gene: 17. The germline CDR1 and CDR2 sequences are SGHTA and FQGTGA.

The chain joins TRBV10-1 to TRBJ2-3, with 7 bases matching TRBD2. The CDR3 is 14 amino acids. The J segment lost 3 bases and the V segment lost 2 bases, leaving 2 bases of the junction unmatched. Germline V CDR1 and CDR2: WNHNN, SYGVQD (reference sequence). The DNA of the CDR3 is TGCGCCAGCAGTGAGGCGGGGGAGACAGATACGCAGTATTTT. This sequence encodes CASSEAGETDTQYF.